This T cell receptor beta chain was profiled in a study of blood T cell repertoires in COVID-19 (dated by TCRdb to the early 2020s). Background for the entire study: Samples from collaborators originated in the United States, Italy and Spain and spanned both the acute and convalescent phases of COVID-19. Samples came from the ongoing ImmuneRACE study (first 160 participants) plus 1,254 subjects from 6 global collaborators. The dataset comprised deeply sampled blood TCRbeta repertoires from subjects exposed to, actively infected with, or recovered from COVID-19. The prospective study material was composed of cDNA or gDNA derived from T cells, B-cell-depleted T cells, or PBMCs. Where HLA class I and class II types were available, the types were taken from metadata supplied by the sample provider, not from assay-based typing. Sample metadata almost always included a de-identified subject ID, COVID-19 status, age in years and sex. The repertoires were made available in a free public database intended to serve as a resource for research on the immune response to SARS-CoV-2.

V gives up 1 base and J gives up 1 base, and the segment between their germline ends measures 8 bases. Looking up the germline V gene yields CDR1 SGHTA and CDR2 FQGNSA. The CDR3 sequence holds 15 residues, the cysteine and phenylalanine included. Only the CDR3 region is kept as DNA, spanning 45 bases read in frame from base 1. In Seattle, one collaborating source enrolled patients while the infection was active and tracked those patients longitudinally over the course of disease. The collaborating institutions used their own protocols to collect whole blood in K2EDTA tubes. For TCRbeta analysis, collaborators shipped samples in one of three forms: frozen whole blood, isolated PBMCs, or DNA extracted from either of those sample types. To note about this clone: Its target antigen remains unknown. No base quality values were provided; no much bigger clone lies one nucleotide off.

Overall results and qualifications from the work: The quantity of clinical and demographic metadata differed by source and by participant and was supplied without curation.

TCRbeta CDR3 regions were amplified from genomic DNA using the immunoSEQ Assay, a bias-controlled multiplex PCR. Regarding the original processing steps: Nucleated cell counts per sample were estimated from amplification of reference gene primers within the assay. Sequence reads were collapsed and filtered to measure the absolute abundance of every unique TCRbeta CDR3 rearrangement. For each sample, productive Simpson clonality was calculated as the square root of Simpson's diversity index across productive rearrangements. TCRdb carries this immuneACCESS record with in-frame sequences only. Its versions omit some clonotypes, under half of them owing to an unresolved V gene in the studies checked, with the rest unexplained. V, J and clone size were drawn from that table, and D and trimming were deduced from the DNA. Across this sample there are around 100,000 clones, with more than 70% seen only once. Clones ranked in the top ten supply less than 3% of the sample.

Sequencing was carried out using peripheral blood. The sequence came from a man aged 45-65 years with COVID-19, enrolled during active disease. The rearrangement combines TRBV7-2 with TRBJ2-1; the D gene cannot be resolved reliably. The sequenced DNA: TGTGCCAGCAGCTTAGAGCCCTGGTCCTACAATGAGCAGTTCTTC. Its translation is CASSLEPWSYNEQFF. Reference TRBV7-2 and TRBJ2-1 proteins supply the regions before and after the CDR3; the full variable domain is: GAGVSQSPSNKVTEKGKDVELRCDPISGHTALYWYRQSLGQGLEFLIYFQGNSAPDKSGLPSDRFSAERTGGSVSTLTIQRTQQEDSAVYLCASSLEPWSYNEQFFGPGTRLTVL.